Sequencing of this TCR beta chain was carried out in a study of vaccination effects on CD4 cells after COVID-19. Overall study findings and caveats: Just 1 of 255 vaccine-induced clones in healthy recipients was cross-reactive.

This clone has only a few counts. The antigen remains undetermined. The protocol was immunoSEQ multiplex PCR, while the TCRdb copy is restricted to in-frame clones and leaves out a portion. The table records 57,000 or so clones, around four fifths of them present only once. J lost 1 base, V lost 6 bases, and 0 bases had no gene match. In germline, CDR1 is SNHLY, CDR2 FYNNEI. The CDR3 runs to 15 residues. Antigen-specific CD4+ T cell clonotypes were called by their expansion after viral peptide-pool culture in ViraFEST. A 10-day culture period preceded the isolation of CD4+ T cells. Every participant took two doses of the BNT162b2 or mRNA-1273 vaccine. Previously uninfected by SARS-CoV-2, the vaccine recipients also showed negative nucleocapsid antibodies. Some 2.2 million PBMC per well were cultured with roughly 9 IU/ml IL-2 and 7.5 to 10 ug/ml peptides. IL-2 medium took the place of half the medium on both days 3 and 7.

This specimen consisted of CD4+ T cells from PBMCs cultured with HCoV-229E spike peptides, obtained after COVID-19 vaccination. This receptor was obtained from a human donor who received a COVID-19 vaccine. This sequence joins TRBV2 and TRBJ2-2; 12 bases fit TRBD2. CDR3 coding DNA: TGTGCCAGCAGGGGACTAGCGGGGAACACCGGGGAGCTGTTTTTT. Translated: CASRGLAGNTGELFF.